The 10 T cell receptor beta chains below were found in one sample sequenced in a study of control samples from healthy donors and cancer patients. Sequenced by immunoSEQ multiplex PCR; TCRdb stores in-frame clones only, minus some. The repertoire holds about 100,000 clones, with roughly 90% as singletons. Sequenced material: blood. The origin of the receptors is a woman in her fifties or sixties in good health.

This chain joins TRBV5-6 and TRBJ1-6; a weak D match, TRBD1 (5 bases). The CDR3 is made up of 15 amino acids. CDR1 and CDR2 from the germline V gene are SGHDT and YYEEEE. Trimming took 4 bases from V and 10 from J, leaving 18 bases between them. The CDR3 DNA reads TGTGCCAGCAGCCCGAGGGAGGGGCCTCGGTCACCCCTCCACTTT. Encoded protein: CASSPREGPRSPLHF.

The chain has TRBV6-5 and TRBJ2-1, with 8 bases identical to TRBD2. In germline, CDR1 is MNHEY, CDR2 SVGAGI. J was trimmed by 3 bases and V by 1 base; bases with no gene match: 5. The CDR3 loop spans 16 amino acids. CDR3 loop: CASSYYASGHYNEQFF. Here the CDR3 DNA reads TGTGCCAGCAGTTACTACGCTAGCGGGCACTACAATGAGCAGTTCTTC.

The CDR3 sequence is CASSVGSGGYDEQYF. CDR3 DNA sequence: TGTGCCAGCAGCGTAGGGTCAGGGGGCTACGACGAGCAGTACTTC. The J gene is TRBJ2-7, the V gene TRBV9, with 8 nucleotides matching TRBD1. The CDR3 runs to 15 residues. Trimming cost V 0 bases and J 5 bases; bases outside gene matches: 7. Per germline, CDR1 SGDLS and CDR2 YYNGEE.

The chain uses TRBV20-1 and TRBJ2-3; 7 nucleotides agree with TRBD1. The CDR3 runs 11 residues. Germline V gene lookup returns CDR1 DFQATT and CDR2 SNEGSKA (reference sequence). The ends lost 5 bases at V and 8 bases at J; junction bases unmatched: 4. CDR3 DNA sequence: TGCAGTGCTGTACAGGGGATTACGCAGTATTTT. Its protein product is CSAVQGITQYF.

J is TRBJ2-2 and V is TRBV15; 13 nucleotides match TRBD2. Germline lookup yields CDR1 LNHNV and CDR2 YYDKDF (reference sequence). This CDR3 has 18 residues. The V and J ends lost 5 bases and 2 bases, in that order; junction bases with no gene match: 8. The CDR3 bases are TGTGCCACCAGCGCCCAGACTAGCGGGGGGTCCAACACCGGGGAGCTGTTTTTT. It translates to CATSAQTSGGSNTGELFF.

This clone was counted only a few times. The genes are TRBV5-1 and TRBJ2-1; 11 bases match TRBD1. V shed 3 bases, J shed 7 bases, and the junction held 6 bases outside the gene matches. The germline V gene has CDR1 SGHRS and CDR2 YFSETQ. The CDR3 spans 15 residues. CDR3: CASSWTGGVGNEQFF. The CDR3 region has the DNA TGCGCCAGCAGCTGGACAGGGGGCGTGGGGAATGAGCAGTTCTTC.

This rearrangement joins TRBV15 to TRBJ2-1; 8 positions match TRBD2. V lost 0 bases and J lost 6; bases outside the gene matches: 1. Germline CDR1 is LNHNV and CDR2 is YYDKDF (reference sequence). The CDR3 consists of 14 residues. Written as DNA, the CDR3 is TGTGCCACCAGCAGAGATACTAGCGGCAATGAGCAGTTCTTC. The encoded protein is CATSRDTSGNEQFF. The entire variable domain, with the rest obtained from reference TRBV15 and TRBJ2-1, is as follows: DAMVIQNPRYQVTQFGKPVTLSCSQTLNHNVMYWYQQKSSQAPKLLFHYYDKDFNNEADTPDNFQSRRPNTSFCFLDIRSPGLGDTAMYLCATSRDTSGNEQFFGPGTRLTVL.

This chain links TRBV2 with TRBJ2-2; maybe TRBD2 (6 bases). Germline V lookup: CDR1 SNHLY, CDR2 FYNNEI. Trimming shortened V by 8 bases and J by 5 bases, and 18 bases separated the two germline ends. This CDR3 is 15 amino acids long. CDR3: CASRGGGKGTGELFF. The CDR3 DNA is TGTGCCAGCCGGGGTGGAGGGAAGGGGACCGGGGAGCTGTTTTTT.

This clone was recorded a few times. The chain recombines TRBV9 with TRBJ1-3; D unresolved. V was shortened by 3 bases and J by 1 base, with 8 bases between the two germline ends. Germline CDR1 SGDLS, CDR2 YYNGEE. This CDR3 spans 14 amino acids. This chain's CDR3 is CASSGGFSGNTIYF. CDR3 sequence (DNA): TGTGCCAGCAGCGGAGGGTTTTCTGGAAACACCATATATTTT.

The gene calls are TRBV24-1 and TRBJ2-6; no clear D. Trimming pared 3 bases from V and 0 bases from J, leaving 11 bases between. The CDR3 covers 17 residues. From germline, CDR1 is KGHDR and CDR2 SFDVKD. The CDR3 nucleotides are TGTGCCACCAGTGATCCGTCCAGGAACTCTGGGGCCAACGTCCTGACTTTC. Amino acids: CATSDPSRNSGANVLTF.